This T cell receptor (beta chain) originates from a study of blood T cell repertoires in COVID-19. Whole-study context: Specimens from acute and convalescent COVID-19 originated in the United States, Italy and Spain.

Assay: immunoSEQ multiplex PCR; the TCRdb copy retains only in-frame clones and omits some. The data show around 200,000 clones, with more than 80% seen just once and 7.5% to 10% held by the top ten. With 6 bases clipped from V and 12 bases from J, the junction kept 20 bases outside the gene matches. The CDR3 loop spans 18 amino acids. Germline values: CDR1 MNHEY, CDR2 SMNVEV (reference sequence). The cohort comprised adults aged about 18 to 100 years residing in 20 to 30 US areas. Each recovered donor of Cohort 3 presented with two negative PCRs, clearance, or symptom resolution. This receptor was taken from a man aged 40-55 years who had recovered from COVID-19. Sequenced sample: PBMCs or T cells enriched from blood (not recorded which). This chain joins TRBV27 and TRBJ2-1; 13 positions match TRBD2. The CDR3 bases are TGTGCCAGCAGCCCGGCCTTCATATTGACTAGCGGGGGGACGAGGCAGTTCTTC. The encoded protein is CASSPAFILTSGGTRQFF.